These 9 T cell receptor beta chains share one sample of origin, sequenced in a study of blood T cell repertoires in COVID-19. The table came from immunoSEQ multiplex PCR; TCRdb's copy has only in-frame clones and leaves some out. The repertoire consists of more than 120,000 clones, with roughly 89% occurring once and the leading ten covering 0.75% to 0.95%. Sequenced input: peripheral blood. Receptors originate from a woman between 50 and 59 years old with acute or convalescent COVID-19.

The chain has TRBV6-5 and TRBJ1-1, with TRBD1 as a possible D gene (5 bases). Trimming stripped 5 bases from V and 4 bases from J, with 17 bases between. The CDR3 loop spans 15 amino acids. Germline-derived CDR1 and CDR2 are MNHEY and SVGAGI. The CDR3 DNA reads as TGTGCCAGCAGTACCTCCTTCAGGGAGGGCACTGAAGCTTTCTTT. This sequence encodes CASSTSFREGTEAFF.

J is TRBJ1-2 and V is TRBV28, with D perhaps matching TRBD1 (6 bases). Trimming pared 4 bases from V and 4 bases from J, leaving 16 bases between. The CDR3 sequence is 15 residues long. CDR1 MDHEN and CDR2 SYDVKM come from the germline V gene. The CDR3 spells CASSSHRADLYGYTF. For the CDR3, the DNA is TGTGCCAGCAGTTCGCACAGGGCCGATCTCTATGGCTACACCTTC.

The chain has TRBV7-4 and TRBJ2-7, with TRBD2 identical over 14 bases. The V segment lost 5 bases and the J segment 0 bases; nucleotides outside the gene matches: 9. Germline V CDR1 and CDR2: SGHVT, SQSDAQ. There are 18 residues in the CDR3. The CDR3 DNA reads as TGTGCCAGCAGCGCCACCGGGACTAGCGGGGGTAGCTCCTACGAGCAGTACTTC. As protein: CASSATGTSGGSSYEQYF.

J is TRBJ1-1 and V is TRBV6-6; 7 nucleotides align to TRBD1. J gave up 8 bases and V 4 bases, and 4 bases lay outside the gene matches. CDR1 and CDR2 (germline): MNHNY, SVGAGI (reference sequence). There are 12 residues in the CDR3. The CDR3 loop is CASSLRDREAFF. The CDR3 coding sequence is TGTGCCAGCAGTTTAAGGGACAGAGAAGCTTTCTTT.

The gene calls are TRBV19 and TRBJ1-6; D is perhaps TRBD1 (6 bases). Germline CDR1 and CDR2: LNHDA and SQIVND (reference sequence). CDR3 size: 14 residues. Trimming removed 4 bases at V and 6 bases at J, with 10 bases between. DNA of the CDR3: TGTGCCAGTAGTAGGACAGTGACTAATTCACCCCTCCACTTT. Amino acids: CASSRTVTNSPLHF.

The gene calls are TRBV10-1 and TRBJ2-2; 9 positions agree with TRBD1. The CDR3 has 14 residues. J was trimmed by 3 bases and V by 7 bases; bases with no gene match: 3. Germline CDR1 WNHNN, CDR2 SYGVQD (reference sequence). The DNA of the CDR3 is TGCGCCAGCAAGACAGGGGGGGACACCGGGGAGCTGTTTTTT. This encodes CASKTGGDTGELFF.

This clone was observed at least ten times. The CDR3 region has the DNA TGTGCCAGCAGCGCCGGACAGGGTGTTAACTATGGCTACACCTTC. Amino acid sequence: CASSAGQGVNYGYTF. V is TRBV2 and J is TRBJ1-2; 8 bases agree with TRBD1. V dropped 6 bases and J dropped 1; count of bases not matched to a gene: 7. The CDR3 runs to 15 residues. Germline CDR1 and CDR2: SNHLY and FYNNEI.

The chain carries TRBV11-2 and TRBJ1-2; D not certain. V lost 7 bases and J 6 bases, leaving 12 bases between the germline ends. In germline, CDR1 is SGHAT, CDR2 FQNNGV. The CDR3 contains 12 residues. In DNA form, the CDR3 reads TGTGCCAGCATGGGGAGAGTAAATGGCTACACCTTC. Its protein is CASMGRVNGYTF.

J is TRBJ2-7 and V is TRBV5-1; TRBD2 matches 10 bases. After removal of 4 bases from V and 4 bases from J, the junction contained 5 bases not matched to a gene. There are 14 residues in the CDR3. Germline CDR1 and CDR2: SGHRS and YFSETQ. The CDR3 DNA reads as TGCGCCAGCAGCCCAACTAGCGGGACGTACGAGCAGTACTTC. As protein: CASSPTSGTYEQYF.